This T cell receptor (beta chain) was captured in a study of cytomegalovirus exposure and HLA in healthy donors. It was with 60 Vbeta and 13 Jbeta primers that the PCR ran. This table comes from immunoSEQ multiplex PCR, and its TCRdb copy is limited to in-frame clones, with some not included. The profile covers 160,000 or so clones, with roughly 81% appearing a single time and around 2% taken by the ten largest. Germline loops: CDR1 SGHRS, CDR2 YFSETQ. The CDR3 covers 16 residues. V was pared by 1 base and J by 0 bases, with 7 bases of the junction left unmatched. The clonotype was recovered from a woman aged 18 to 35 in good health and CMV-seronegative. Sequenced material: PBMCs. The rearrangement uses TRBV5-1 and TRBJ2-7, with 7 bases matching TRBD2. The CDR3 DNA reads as TGCGCCAGCAGCTTGCGGGGCGGGGGTAGCTCCTACGAGCAGTACTTC. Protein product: CASSLRGGGSSYEQYF.